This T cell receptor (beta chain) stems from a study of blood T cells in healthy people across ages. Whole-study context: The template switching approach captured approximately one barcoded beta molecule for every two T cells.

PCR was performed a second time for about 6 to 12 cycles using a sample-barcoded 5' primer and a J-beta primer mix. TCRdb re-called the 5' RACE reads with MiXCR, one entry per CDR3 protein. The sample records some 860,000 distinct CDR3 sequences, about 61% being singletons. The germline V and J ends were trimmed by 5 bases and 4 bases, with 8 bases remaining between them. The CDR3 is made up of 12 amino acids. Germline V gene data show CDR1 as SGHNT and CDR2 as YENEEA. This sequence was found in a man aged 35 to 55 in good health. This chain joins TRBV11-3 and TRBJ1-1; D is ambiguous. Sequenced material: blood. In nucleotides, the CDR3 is TGTGCCAGCAGCCACGCCTCCACTGAAGCTTTCTTT. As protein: CASSHASTEAFF.